What follows are 7 T cell receptor beta chains derived from one specimen sequenced in a study of control samples from healthy donors and cancer patients. Data came from immunoSEQ multiplex PCR; TCRdb stores just in-frame clones and leaves some out. Of 150,000 to 200,000 clones listed, 91% are singletons. Sequencing was done on a sample of blood. These receptors all stem from a woman aged 30 to 39 in good health.

This clone occurred many times. The chain couples TRBV12-3 or TRBV12-4 to TRBJ2-4; 11 bases line up with TRBD1. The CDR3 sequence is 12 residues long. After removal of 10 bases from V and 5 bases from J, the junction contained 1 base not matched to a gene. Here the CDR3 DNA reads TGTGCCACGGGACAGGGGGAAAACATTCAGTACTTC. Protein product: CATGQGENIQYF.

There are a few counts of this clone. V is TRBV7-9 and J is TRBJ1-2; tentatively, D is TRBD1 (5 bases). There are 13 residues in the CDR3. The V gene lost 1 base and the J gene lost 2 bases, with 5 bases spanning the gap. Germline loops: CDR1 SEHNR, CDR2 FQNEAQ (reference sequence). CDR3 region: CASSLGQNYGYTF. The CDR3 DNA is TGTGCCAGCAGCTTAGGACAGAACTATGGCTACACCTTC.

The J gene is TRBJ1-1, the V gene TRBV27; the D gene is possibly TRBD1 (5 bases). Between the trimmed V and J ends, which lost 3 bases and 0 bases, there was a span of 11 bases. This CDR3 has 15 amino acids. In germline, CDR1 is MNHEY, CDR2 SMNVEV (reference sequence). CDR3 sequence reads: CASSFWGALNTEAFF. CDR3 sequence (DNA): TGTGCCAGCAGTTTTTGGGGCGCCTTGAACACTGAAGCTTTCTTT.

The J gene is TRBJ1-2, the V gene TRBV6-1, with 8 bases matching TRBD1. Germline values: CDR1 MNHNS, CDR2 SASEGT. The CDR3 consists of 15 residues. V lost 0 bases, J lost 5 bases, and 5 bases stayed unmatched. Written as DNA, the CDR3 is TGTGCCAGCAGTGAAGCATGGACAGGGTGGTATGGCTACACCTTC. It is translated as CASSEAWTGWYGYTF.

This clone has just one count. The J gene is TRBJ2-3, the V gene TRBV7-9; tentative D call: TRBD2 (5 bases). CDR1 SEHNR and CDR2 FQNEAQ come from the germline V gene (reference sequence). The germline V and J ends were trimmed by 1 base and 5 bases, with 7 bases remaining between them. CDR3 length: 13 residues. The CDR3 region is CASSLGERDTQYF. The CDR3 region has the DNA TGTGCCAGCAGCTTAGGGGAGCGAGATACGCAGTATTTT.

A note on this clone: This sample includes further DNA sequences coding for the same CDR3. V and J are TRBV25-1 and TRBJ2-7, with D unclear. Trimming stripped 3 bases from V and 2 bases from J, with 5 bases between. Germline CDR1 MGHDK, CDR2 SYGVNS. This CDR3 is built from 12 residues. The CDR3 protein is CASSDRAYEQYF. CDR3 nucleotides: TGTGCCAGCAGTGACAGAGCCTACGAGCAGTACTTC.

The rearrangement uses TRBV11-2 and TRBJ1-2; a weak D match, TRBD1 (6 bases). V lost 5 bases to trimming and J lost 0 bases, with 16 bases between them. Germline V CDR1 and CDR2: SGHAT, FQNNGV. The CDR3 is 16 amino acids. CDR3 sequence: CASSELRQGPNYGYTF. The CDR3 DNA is TGTGCCAGCAGCGAACTGAGGCAGGGGCCTAACTATGGCTACACCTTC.